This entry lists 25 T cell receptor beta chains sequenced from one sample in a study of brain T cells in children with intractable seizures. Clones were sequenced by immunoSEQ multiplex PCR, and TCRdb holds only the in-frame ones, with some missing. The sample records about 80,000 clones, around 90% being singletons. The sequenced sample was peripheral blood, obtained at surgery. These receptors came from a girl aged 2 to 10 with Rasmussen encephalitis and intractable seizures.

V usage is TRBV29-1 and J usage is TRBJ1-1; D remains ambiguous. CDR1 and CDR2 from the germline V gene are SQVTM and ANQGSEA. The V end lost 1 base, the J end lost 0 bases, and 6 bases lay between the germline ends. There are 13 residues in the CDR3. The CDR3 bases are TGCAGCGTTGAAGCAAGAATGAACACTGAAGCTTTCTTT. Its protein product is CSVEARMNTEAFF.

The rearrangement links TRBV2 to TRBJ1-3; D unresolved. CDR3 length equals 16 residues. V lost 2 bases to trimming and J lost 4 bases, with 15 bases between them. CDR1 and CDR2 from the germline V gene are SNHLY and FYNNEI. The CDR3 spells CASSETTAMTGNTIYF. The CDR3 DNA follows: TGTGCCAGCAGTGAAACCACAGCGATGACCGGAAACACCATATATTTT.

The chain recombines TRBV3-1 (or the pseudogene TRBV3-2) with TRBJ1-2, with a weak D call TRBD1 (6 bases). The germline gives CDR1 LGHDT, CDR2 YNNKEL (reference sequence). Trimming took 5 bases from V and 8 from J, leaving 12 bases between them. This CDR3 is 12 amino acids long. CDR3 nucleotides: TGTGCCAGCAGCTTACAGCAGGGGGGCTACACCTTC. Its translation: CASSLQQGGYTF.

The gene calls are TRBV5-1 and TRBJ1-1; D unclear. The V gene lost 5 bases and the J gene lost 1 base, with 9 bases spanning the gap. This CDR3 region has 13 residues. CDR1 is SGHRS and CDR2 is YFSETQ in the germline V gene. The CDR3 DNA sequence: TGCGCCAGCAGTCACCAGTGGAACACTGAAGCTTTCTTT. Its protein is CASSHQWNTEAFF.

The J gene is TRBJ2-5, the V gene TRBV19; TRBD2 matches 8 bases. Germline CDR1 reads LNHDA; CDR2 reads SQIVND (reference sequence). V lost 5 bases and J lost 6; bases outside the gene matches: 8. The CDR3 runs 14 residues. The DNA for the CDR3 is TGTGCCAGTAGTCCGGGGACTAGTTATAAGACCCAGTACTTC. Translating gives CASSPGTSYKTQYF. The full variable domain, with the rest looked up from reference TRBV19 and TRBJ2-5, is DGGITQSPKYLFRKEGQNVTLSCEQNLNHDAMYWYRQDPGQGLRLIYYSQIVNDFQKGDIAEGYSVSREKKESFPLTVTSAQKNPTAFYLCASSPGTSYKTQYFGPGTRLLVL.

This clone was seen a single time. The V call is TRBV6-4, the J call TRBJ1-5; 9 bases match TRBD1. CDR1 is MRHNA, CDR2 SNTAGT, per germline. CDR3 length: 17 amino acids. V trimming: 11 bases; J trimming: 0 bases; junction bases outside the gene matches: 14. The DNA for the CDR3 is TGTGCCCGCCGGGGACAGGGTAAATGGCGTAGCAATCAGCCCCAGCATTTT. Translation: CARRGQGKWRSNQPQHF.

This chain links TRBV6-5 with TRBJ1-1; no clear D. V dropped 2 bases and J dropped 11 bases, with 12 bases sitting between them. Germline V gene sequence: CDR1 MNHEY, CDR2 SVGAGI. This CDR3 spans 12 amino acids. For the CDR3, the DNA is TGTGCCAGCAGTTACGGTACGGGTCGGGCTTTCTTT. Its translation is CASSYGTGRAFF.

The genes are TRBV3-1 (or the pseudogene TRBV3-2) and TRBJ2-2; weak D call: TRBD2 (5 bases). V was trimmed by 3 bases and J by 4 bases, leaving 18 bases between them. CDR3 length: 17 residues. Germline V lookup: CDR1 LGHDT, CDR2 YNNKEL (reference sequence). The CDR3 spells CASSQAVGDVGTGELFF. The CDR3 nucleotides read TGTGCCAGCAGCCAGGCTGTCGGGGATGTGGGCACCGGGGAGCTGTTTTTT.

The CDR3 sequence is CASTDSRSAYNEQFF. The CDR3 DNA is TGTGCCAGCACCGATTCACGGTCAGCCTACAATGAGCAGTTCTTC. The chain couples TRBV3-1 (or the pseudogene TRBV3-2) to TRBJ2-1, with D unclear. From germline, CDR1 is LGHDT and CDR2 YNNKEL (reference sequence). The CDR3 has 15 amino acids. V lost 7 bases to trimming and J lost 2 bases, with 15 bases between them.

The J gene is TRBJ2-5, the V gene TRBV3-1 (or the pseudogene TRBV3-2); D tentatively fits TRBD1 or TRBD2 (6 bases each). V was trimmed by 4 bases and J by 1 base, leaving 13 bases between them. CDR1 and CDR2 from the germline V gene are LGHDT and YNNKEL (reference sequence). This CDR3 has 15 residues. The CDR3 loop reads CASSPEKGGQETQYF. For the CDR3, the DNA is TGTGCCAGCAGCCCCGAGAAGGGGGGCCAAGAGACCCAGTACTTC.

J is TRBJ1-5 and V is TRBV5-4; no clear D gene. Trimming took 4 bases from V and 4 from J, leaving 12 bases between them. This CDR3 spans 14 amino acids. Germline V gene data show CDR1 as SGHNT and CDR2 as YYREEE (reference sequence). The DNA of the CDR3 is TGTGCCAGCAGCCGGGAGGGCGGAAATCAGCCCCAGCATTTT. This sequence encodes CASSREGGNQPQHF.

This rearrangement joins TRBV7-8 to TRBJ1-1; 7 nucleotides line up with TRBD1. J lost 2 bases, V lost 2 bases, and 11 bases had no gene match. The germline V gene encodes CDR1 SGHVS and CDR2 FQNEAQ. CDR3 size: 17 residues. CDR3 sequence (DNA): TGTGCCAGCAGCTTATGGTCGGCAGGGGGAAAAAACACTGAAGCTTTCTTT. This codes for CASSLWSAGGKNTEAFF.

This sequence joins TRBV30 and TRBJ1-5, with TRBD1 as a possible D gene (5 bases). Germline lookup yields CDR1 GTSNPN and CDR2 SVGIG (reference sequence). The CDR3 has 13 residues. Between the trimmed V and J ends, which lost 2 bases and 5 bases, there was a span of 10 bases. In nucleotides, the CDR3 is TGTGCCTGGAGTATTGGCAGGGATCAGCCCCAGCATTTT. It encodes CAWSIGRDQPQHF.

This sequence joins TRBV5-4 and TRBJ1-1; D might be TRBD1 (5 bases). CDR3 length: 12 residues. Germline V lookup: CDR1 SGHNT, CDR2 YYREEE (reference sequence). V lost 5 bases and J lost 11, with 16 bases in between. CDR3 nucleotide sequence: TGTGCCAGCAGTAAAGGAGGAGGGGAGGCTTTCTTT. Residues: CASSKGGGEAFF.

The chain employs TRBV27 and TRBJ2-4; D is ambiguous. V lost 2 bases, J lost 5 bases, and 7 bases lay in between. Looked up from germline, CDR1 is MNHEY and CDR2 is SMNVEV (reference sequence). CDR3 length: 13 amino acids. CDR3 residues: CASSLNSQNIQYF. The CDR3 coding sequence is TGTGCCAGCAGTTTAAACAGCCAAAACATTCAGTACTTC.

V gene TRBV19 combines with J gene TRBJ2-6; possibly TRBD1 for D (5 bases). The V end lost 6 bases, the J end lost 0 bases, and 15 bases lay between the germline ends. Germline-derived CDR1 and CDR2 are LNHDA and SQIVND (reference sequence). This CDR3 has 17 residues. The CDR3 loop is CASRRRGSVSGANVLTF. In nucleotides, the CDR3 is TGTGCCAGTAGGCGAAGGGGATCAGTCTCTGGGGCCAACGTCCTGACTTTC.

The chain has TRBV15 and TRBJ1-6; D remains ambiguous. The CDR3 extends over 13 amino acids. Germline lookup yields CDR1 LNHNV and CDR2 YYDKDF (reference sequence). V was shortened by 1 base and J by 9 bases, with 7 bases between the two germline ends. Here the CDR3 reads CATSRVSGSPLHF. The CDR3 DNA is TGTGCCACCAGCAGAGTGAGTGGTTCACCCCTCCACTTT.

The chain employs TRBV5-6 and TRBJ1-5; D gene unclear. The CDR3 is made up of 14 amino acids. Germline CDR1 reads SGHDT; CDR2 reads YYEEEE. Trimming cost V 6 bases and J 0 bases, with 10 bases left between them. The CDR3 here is CASKSRYSNQPQHF. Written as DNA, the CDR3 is TGTGCCAGCAAAAGCCGTTATAGCAATCAGCCCCAGCATTTT. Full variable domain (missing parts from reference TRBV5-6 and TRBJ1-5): DAGVTQSPTHLIKTRGQQVTLRCSPKSGHDTVSWYQQALGQGPQFIFQYYEEEERQRGNFPDRFSGHQFPNYSSELNVNALLLGDSALYLCASKSRYSNQPQHFGDGTRLSIL.

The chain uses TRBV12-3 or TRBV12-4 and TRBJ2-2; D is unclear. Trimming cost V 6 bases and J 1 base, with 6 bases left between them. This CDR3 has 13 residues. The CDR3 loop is CASRSENTGELFF. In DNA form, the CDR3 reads TGTGCCAGCAGAAGCGAGAACACCGGGGAGCTGTTTTTT.

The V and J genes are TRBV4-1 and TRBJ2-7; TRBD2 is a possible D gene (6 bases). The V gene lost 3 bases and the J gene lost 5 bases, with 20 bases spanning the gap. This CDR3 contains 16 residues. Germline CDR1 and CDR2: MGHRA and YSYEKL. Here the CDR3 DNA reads TGCGCCAGCAGCCACTCATGGGGGGAGTCGGACCACGAGCAGTACTTC. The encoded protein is CASSHSWGESDHEQYF.

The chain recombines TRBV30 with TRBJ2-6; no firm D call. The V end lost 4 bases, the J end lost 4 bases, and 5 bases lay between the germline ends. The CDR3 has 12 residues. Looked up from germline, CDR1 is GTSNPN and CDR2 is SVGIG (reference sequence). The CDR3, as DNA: TGTGCCTGGAAGCAAGGGGCCAACGTCCTGACTTTC. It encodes CAWKQGANVLTF.

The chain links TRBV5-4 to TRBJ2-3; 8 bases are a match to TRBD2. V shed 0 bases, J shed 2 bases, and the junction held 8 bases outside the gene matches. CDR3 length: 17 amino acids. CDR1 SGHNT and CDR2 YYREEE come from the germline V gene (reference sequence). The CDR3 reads CASSLDKRGRNTDTQYF. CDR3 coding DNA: TGTGCCAGCAGCTTGGATAAGCGGGGGAGAAACACAGATACGCAGTATTTT.

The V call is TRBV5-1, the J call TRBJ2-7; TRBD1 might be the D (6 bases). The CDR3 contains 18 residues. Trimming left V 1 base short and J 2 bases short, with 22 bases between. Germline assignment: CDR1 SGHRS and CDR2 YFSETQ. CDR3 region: CASSLSIKGQGIPYEQYF. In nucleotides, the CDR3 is TGCGCCAGCAGCTTGAGTATTAAGGGGCAGGGGATACCCTACGAGCAGTACTTC.

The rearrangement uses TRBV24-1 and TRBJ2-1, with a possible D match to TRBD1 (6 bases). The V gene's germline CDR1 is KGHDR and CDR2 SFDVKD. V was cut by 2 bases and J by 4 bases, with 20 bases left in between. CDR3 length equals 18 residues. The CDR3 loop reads CATSDYQPRGRYYNEQFF. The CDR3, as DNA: TGTGCCACCAGTGATTACCAACCCAGGGGCCGCTATTACAATGAGCAGTTCTTC.

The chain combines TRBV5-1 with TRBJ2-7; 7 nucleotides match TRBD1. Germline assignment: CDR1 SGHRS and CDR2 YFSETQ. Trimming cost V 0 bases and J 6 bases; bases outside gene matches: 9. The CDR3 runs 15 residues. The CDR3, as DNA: TGCGCCAGCAGCTTGGCCGAACGGGACAGTAGCGAGCAGTACTTC. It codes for CASSLAERDSSEQYF.